The next 5 T cell receptor beta chains were all read from a single sample in a study of blood T cell repertoires in COVID-19 (dated by TCRdb to the early 2020s). The method behind the library was the immunoSEQ multiplex PCR assay. As stored in TCRdb, this immuneACCESS dataset retains in-frame rearrangements with V and J assigned. A fraction of the clones does not appear; measured against another copy, unresolved V genes explain less than half of the discrepancy, and the remainder lacks a known reason. The sample includes approximately 390,000 clones, with 90% observed a single time. Of the sample, 6% to 7.5% is held by the ten largest clones. The sample was peripheral blood. The receptors here all came from a man younger than 35 with active or convalescent COVID-19.

V gene TRBV19 combines with J gene TRBJ2-3; 10 bases line up with TRBD2. The CDR3 contains 16 residues. The ends lost 5 bases at V and 3 bases at J; junction bases unmatched: 8. Germline V gene lookup returns CDR1 LNHDA and CDR2 SQIVND (reference sequence). In nucleotides, the CDR3 is TGTGCCAGTAGTCCATCCCTAGCGGGAGTAACAGATACGCAGTATTTT. This codes for CASSPSLAGVTDTQYF.

The chain links TRBV4-1 to TRBJ2-2; unclear D gene. V was clipped by 1 base and J by 4 bases, with 13 bases between them. CDR3 length equals 16 residues. Germline V lookup: CDR1 MGHRA, CDR2 YSYEKL. The CDR3 DNA reads TGCGCCAGCAGCCAAGGTGGTCGGCCGGGCACCGGGGAGCTGTTTTTT. The encoded protein is CASSQGGRPGTGELFF.

V gene TRBV6-6 combines with J gene TRBJ1-2; TRBD1 matches at 9 bases. Germline CDR1 is MNHNY and CDR2 is SVGAGI (reference sequence). This CDR3 is built from 14 residues. V lost 2 bases to trimming and J lost 6 bases; unmatched junction nucleotides: 4. The CDR3 region is CASSYLRTGDGYTF. CDR3 nucleotides: TGTGCCAGCAGTTACCTAAGGACAGGGGATGGCTACACCTTC.

The V call is TRBV19, the J call TRBJ1-1, with D unclear. The germline V gene encodes CDR1 LNHDA and CDR2 SQIVND (reference sequence). The CDR3 spans 12 residues. Between the trimmed V and J ends, which lost 4 bases and 14 bases, there was a span of 17 bases. The CDR3 protein is CASSKVTPGLFF. CDR3 DNA sequence: TGTGCCAGTAGTAAGGTCACGCCGGGGTTATTCTTT. The full variable domain, with the rest looked up from reference TRBV19 and TRBJ1-1, is DGGITQSPKYLFRKEGQNVTLSCEQNLNHDAMYWYRQDPGQGLRLIYYSQIVNDFQKGDIAEGYSVSREKKESFPLTVTSAQKNPTAFYLCASSKVTPGLFFGQGTRLTVV.

The chain has TRBV27 and TRBJ2-5, with TRBD1 matching over 9 bases. The CDR3 has 15 amino acids. CDR1 is MNHEY, CDR2 SMNVEV, per germline (reference sequence). The V and J ends lost 8 bases and 5 bases, in that order; junction bases with no gene match: 12. The CDR3 DNA sequence: TGTGCCAGCGGCGCCTGGGACAGGGCGATTGAGACCCAGTACTTC. Amino acid sequence: CASGAWDRAIETQYF.